The 25 T cell receptor beta chains reported below all come from one sample, sequenced in a study of blood T cell repertoires in COVID-19. The protocol was immunoSEQ multiplex PCR, while the TCRdb copy is restricted to in-frame clones and leaves out a portion. The profile shows 250,000 or so clones, roughly 90% of them singletons. The sequencing input was PBMCs or T cells enriched from blood (not recorded which). The receptor source for this set is a man in his forties who had been exposed to COVID-19.

The V call is TRBV28, the J call TRBJ2-7; 11 bases align to TRBD2. CDR3 size: 16 residues. J gave up 2 bases and V 5 bases, and 8 bases lay outside the gene matches. Per germline, CDR1 MDHEN and CDR2 SYDVKM. CDR3 sequence reads: CASSLQTSGRAYEQYF. DNA of the CDR3: TGTGCCAGCAGTCTCCAAACTAGCGGGAGAGCCTACGAGCAGTACTTC.

This chain uses TRBV6-4 with TRBJ2-1, with TRBD2 identical over 7 bases. The CDR3 is made up of 15 amino acids. CDR1 is MRHNA, CDR2 SNTAGT, per germline. After removal of 4 bases from V and 3 bases from J, the junction contained 6 bases not matched to a gene. CDR3 nucleotide sequence: TGTGCCAGCAGTGTGGTAGCTAGCGGCTACAATGAGCAGTTCTTC. Translated, it gives CASSVVASGYNEQFF.

The chain is built from TRBV30 and TRBJ2-2; TRBD1 aligns across 10 bases. The CDR3 spans 15 residues. Germline V lookup: CDR1 GTSNPN, CDR2 SVGIG (reference sequence). The trim removed 3 bases at V and 2 bases at J, leaving 3 bases unmatched. CDR3 nucleotides: TGTGCCTGGAGAGACAGGGGGCGTAACACCGGGGAGCTGTTTTTT. Protein product: CAWRDRGRNTGELFF.

The V gene is TRBV3-1 (or the pseudogene TRBV3-2), the J gene TRBJ2-3, with D possibly being TRBD2 (6 bases). V dropped 1 base and J dropped 4 bases, with 15 bases sitting between them. Germline V gene sequence: CDR1 LGHDT, CDR2 YNNKEL (reference sequence). The CDR3 loop spans 16 amino acids. The DNA of the CDR3 is TGTGCCAGCAGCCAAGGTTTGACTAGTATAGCAGATACGCAGTATTTT. Translating gives CASSQGLTSIADTQYF.

The chain employs TRBV3-1 (or the pseudogene TRBV3-2) and TRBJ2-1, with TRBD1 as a possible D gene (5 bases). The CDR3 runs 14 residues. CDR1 and CDR2 from the germline V gene are LGHDT and YNNKEL (reference sequence). Trimming cost V 2 bases and J 14 bases, with 19 bases left between them. CDR3 DNA: TGTGCCAGCAGCCAAAAAAACTTAGGGGTGAAGAAGTTCTTC. Translation gives CASSQKNLGVKKFF.

The chain couples TRBV7-3 to TRBJ2-7; D is perhaps TRBD2 (6 bases). Germline-derived CDR1 and CDR2 are SGHTA and FQGTGA. V was trimmed by 4 bases and J by 3 bases, leaving 16 bases between them. This CDR3 spans 15 amino acids. Here the CDR3 DNA reads TGTGCCAGCAGCTCGGGACCGGGGACTTTCTACGAGCAGTACTTC. Protein sequence: CASSSGPGTFYEQYF.

The rearrangement joins TRBV7-7 to TRBJ2-3; TRBD2 agrees at 13 bases. J gave up 2 bases and V 5 bases, and 10 bases lay outside the gene matches. CDR1 is SSHAT, CDR2 FNYEAQ, per germline (reference sequence). The CDR3 has 18 residues. CDR3 loop: CASSPGLAGAYITDTQYF. In nucleotides, the CDR3 is TGTGCCAGCAGCCCAGGACTAGCGGGAGCTTATATCACAGATACGCAGTATTTT.

The J gene is TRBJ2-1, the V gene TRBV28; 10 bases align to TRBD1. J was trimmed by 4 bases and V by 5 bases; bases with no gene match: 8. The germline V gene encodes CDR1 MDHEN and CDR2 SYDVKM. The CDR3 loop spans 16 amino acids. CDR3 sequence (DNA): TGTGCCAGCAGTGGTAACCCGGGACAGGGGTACAATGAGCAGTTCTTC. Translating it yields CASSGNPGQGYNEQFF.

The chain has TRBV25-1 and TRBJ2-7; TRBD1 aligns across 8 bases. Germline V CDR1 and CDR2: MGHDK, SYGVNS. There are 13 residues in the CDR3. The V segment lost 8 bases and the J segment 5 bases; nucleotides outside the gene matches: 8. CDR3 sequence: CASGTGAEDEQYF. In nucleotides, the CDR3 is TGTGCCAGCGGGACAGGTGCGGAGGACGAGCAGTACTTC.

The rearrangement links TRBV29-1 to TRBJ1-5; the D is unclear. V lost 2 bases and J 2 bases, leaving 7 bases between the germline ends. From germline, CDR1 is SQVTM and CDR2 ANQGSEA. The CDR3 has 13 amino acids. CDR3 in DNA: TGCAGCGTTGAATTTCCAGGCAATCAGCCCCAGCATTTT. This translates into CSVEFPGNQPQHF.

The genes are TRBV12-5 and TRBJ2-7; TRBD2 might be the D (6 bases). This CDR3 comprises 12 residues. The V and J ends lost 3 bases and 9 bases respectively, with 12 bases between them. Per germline, CDR1 LGHNT and CDR2 FRNRAP. This CDR3 is CASGFETGVQYF. The DNA for the CDR3 is TGTGCTAGTGGTTTTGAAACGGGAGTGCAGTACTTC.

V is TRBV27 and J is TRBJ2-2, with D possibly matching TRBD2 (6 bases). In germline, CDR1 is MNHEY, CDR2 SMNVEV (reference sequence). The CDR3 runs 14 residues. V dropped 7 bases and J dropped 1 base, with 10 bases sitting between them. CDR3 amino acids: CASKGTLNTGELFF. The CDR3 nucleotides read TGTGCCAGCAAAGGGACTCTGAACACCGGGGAGCTGTTTTTT.

The V gene is TRBV6-5, the J gene TRBJ1-6; D call uncertain. Trimming removed 6 bases from V and 7 bases from J, with 7 bases in between. The length of the CDR3 is 12 residues. Per the germline V gene, CDR1 is MNHEY and CDR2 is SVGAGI. CDR3: CASRQTNSPLHF. The CDR3 DNA reads TGTGCCAGCAGACAGACAAATTCACCCCTCCACTTT.

The chain couples TRBV28 to TRBJ2-7, with 11 bases that match TRBD2. Germline-derived CDR1 and CDR2 are MDHEN and SYDVKM. V shed 6 bases and J 2 bases; nucleotides not matched to a gene: 6. The CDR3 has 15 residues. The CDR3 DNA reads TGTGCCAGCAGGAATAGCGGGAGGGGGACCTACGAGCAGTACTTC. It is translated as CASRNSGRGTYEQYF.

The chain is built from TRBV25-1 and TRBJ2-7; TRBD1 matches at 7 bases. J gave up 0 bases and V 3 bases, and 8 bases lay outside the gene matches. The CDR3 length is 16 residues. Looked up from germline, CDR1 is MGHDK and CDR2 is SYGVNS. CDR3: CASSDPGTVSSYEQYF. The CDR3 region has the DNA TGTGCCAGCAGTGACCCCGGGACAGTGAGCTCCTACGAGCAGTACTTC.

The J gene is TRBJ2-2, the V gene TRBV28; perhaps TRBD1 as D (6 bases). This CDR3 has 12 residues. Germline V gene sequence: CDR1 MDHEN, CDR2 SYDVKM. CDR3 nucleotide sequence: TGTGGGTCTACAGGGCTCACCGGGGAGCTGTTTTTT. As protein: CGSTGLTGELFF.

This clone was seen a few times. The CDR3 DNA reads TGTGCCAGCAGTTACAGGGAGACCGGGGAGCTGTTTTTT. Its protein product is CASSYRETGELFF. The chain joins TRBV3-1 (or the pseudogene TRBV3-2) to TRBJ2-2; weak D call: TRBD1 (6 bases). CDR3 size: 13 residues. Germline V CDR1 and CDR2: LGHDT, YNNKEL (reference sequence). The ends were cut back, 6 bases at V and 5 bases at J, with 10 bases in the middle.

The chain is built from TRBV5-6 and TRBJ1-1, with a tentative D call TRBD1 (6 bases). V was pared by 3 bases and J by 4 bases, with 13 bases between. This CDR3 contains 14 residues. Germline CDR1 is SGHDT and CDR2 is YYEEEE. CDR3 DNA: TGTGCCAGCAGCTGGGGGAGGGGGTCCACTGAAGCTTTCTTT. Amino acids: CASSWGRGSTEAFF.

The chain links TRBV12-3 or TRBV12-4 to TRBJ1-4, with D uncertain. The CDR3 has 11 amino acids. V was clipped by 8 bases and J by 5 bases, with 6 bases between them. The CDR3 reads CASGENEKLFF. CDR3 coding DNA: TGTGCCAGCGGGGAGAATGAAAAACTGTTTTTT.

J is TRBJ1-5 and V is TRBV28; D might be TRBD1 (5 bases). Germline values: CDR1 MDHEN, CDR2 SYDVKM. Deletions cut 5 bases from V and 0 bases from J, with 14 bases between. The CDR3 spans 16 residues. The chain's CDR3 is CASSDRRSYSNQPQHF. The CDR3 DNA reads TGTGCCAGCAGTGACAGACGAAGTTATAGCAATCAGCCCCAGCATTTT. The full variable domain, with the rest looked up from reference TRBV28 and TRBJ1-5, is DVKVTQSSRYLVKRTGEKVFLECVQDMDHENMFWYRQDPGLGLRLIYFSYDVKMKEKGDIPEGYSVSREKKERFSLILESASTNQTSMYLCASSDRRSYSNQPQHFGDGTRLSIL.

The V call is TRBV30, the J call TRBJ2-7; D remains unclear. The CDR3 is 12 residues long. The V end was cut by 0 bases, the J end by 3 bases, with 6 bases between. Germline CDR1 and CDR2: GTSNPN and SVGIG (reference sequence). The chain's CDR3 is CAWSVALYEQYF. The CDR3 bases are TGTGCCTGGAGTGTAGCGCTCTACGAGCAGTACTTC.

The chain employs TRBV7-2 and TRBJ1-2; tentative D call: TRBD1 (6 bases). Germline V lookup: CDR1 SGHTA, CDR2 FQGNSA. This CDR3 has 14 residues. Deletions cut 5 bases from V and 5 bases from J, with 15 bases between. The CDR3 bases are TGTGCCAGCAGCCTGCTGTCAGGGGATTATGGCTACACCTTC. Its translation: CASSLLSGDYGYTF.

This chain connects TRBV5-1 to TRBJ2-3, with 11 positions matching TRBD2. This CDR3 has 17 residues. V was clipped by 3 bases and J by 1 base; unmatched bases: 7. CDR1 SGHRS and CDR2 YFSETQ come from the germline V gene. The CDR3 loop is CASSSQPGLAGTDTQYF. CDR3 coding DNA: TGCGCCAGCAGCTCCCAACCGGGACTAGCGGGCACAGATACGCAGTATTTT.

The genes are TRBV6-4 and TRBJ1-1; D gene ambiguous. Germline CDR1 and CDR2: MRHNA and SNTAGT. This CDR3 is 13 amino acids long. The V end was cut by 3 bases, the J end by 1 base, with 6 bases between. CDR3 bases: TGTGCCAGCAGTGAATGGCAGAACACTGAAGCTTTCTTT. As protein: CASSEWQNTEAFF.

The chain couples TRBV28 to TRBJ1-5, with D unresolved. Germline loops: CDR1 MDHEN, CDR2 SYDVKM. V was clipped by 6 bases and J by 6 bases, with 21 bases between them. CDR3 size: 16 residues. Here the CDR3 DNA reads TGTGCCAGCAGCCTGATCGGCGGGTGGGGTGGTCAGCCCCAGCATTTT. As protein: CASSLIGGWGGQPQHF.